One sample yielded the 16 T cell receptor beta chains listed below, sequenced in a study of human T cells and chemical hapten exposure. The authors' total RNA extraction used unfractionated whole blood. One entry per CDR3 protein, called by TCRdb with MiXCR from the 5' RACE reads. The sample lists 120,000 to 150,000 distinct CDR3 sequences, roughly 4.1% occurring once. These receptors all come from a female donor in good health.

In this sample, this clonotype turned up many times. The chain has TRBV7-2 and TRBJ1-5, with D tentatively TRBD1 (6 bases). Germline values: CDR1 SGHTA, CDR2 FQGNSA. Trimming took 5 bases from V and 6 from J, leaving 14 bases between them. The CDR3 covers 14 residues. CDR3 protein: CASSPMGGGQPQHF. CDR3 coding DNA: TGTGCCAGCAGCCCAATGGGGGGCGGTCAGCCCCAGCATTTT.

This clonotype showed up many times. This chain joins TRBV3-1 and TRBJ2-7; D is unresolved. Trimming cost V 4 bases and J 9 bases, with 22 bases left between them. This CDR3 has 15 amino acids. CDR1 LGHDT and CDR2 YNNKEL come from the germline V gene (reference sequence). The CDR3 region is CASSPGSNSAHGQYF. The CDR3, as DNA: TGTGCCAGCAGCCCAGGTTCGAACTCTGCCCACGGGCAGTACTTC.

This clonotype occurred a few times. The chain couples TRBV20-1 to TRBJ2-3; 9 nucleotides agree with TRBD2. The CDR3 length is 15 residues. The V gene end was trimmed by 0 bases and the J gene end by 5 bases; junction bases not matched to a gene: 6. Germline V gene lookup returns CDR1 DFQATT and CDR2 SNEGSKA (reference sequence). The CDR3 loop reads CSARDWRGGLDTQYF. DNA of the CDR3: TGCAGTGCTAGAGATTGGCGGGGGGGCCTAGATACGCAGTATTTT.

At least ten counts were recorded for this clonotype. The rearrangement uses TRBV9 and TRBJ1-2, with D perhaps matching TRBD1 (5 bases). Germline loops: CDR1 SGDLS, CDR2 YYNGEE. The germline V and J ends were trimmed by 0 bases and 8 bases, with 17 bases remaining between them. The CDR3 contains 15 residues. CDR3 sequence: CASSVVPGSGRGYTF. The CDR3 region has the DNA TGTGCCAGCAGCGTAGTGCCAGGGTCGGGCCGAGGCTACACCTTC.

This clonotype was seen repeatedly, ten times or more. The chain employs TRBV20-1 and TRBJ1-2; 8 nucleotides match TRBD1. From germline, CDR1 is DFQATT and CDR2 SNEGSKA (reference sequence). The CDR3 loop spans 13 amino acids. The J segment lost 5 bases and the V segment lost 6 bases, leaving 8 bases of the junction unmatched. CDR3 in DNA: TGCAGTGCCGTCCGTGGGACAGGTTATGGCTACACCTTC. The encoded protein is CSAVRGTGYGYTF.

The V and J genes are TRBV7-9 and TRBJ1-6; TRBD1 matches 9 bases. The germline V gene has CDR1 SEHNR and CDR2 FQNEAQ (reference sequence). The CDR3 contains 16 residues. V lost 5 bases to trimming and J lost 6 bases; unmatched junction nucleotides: 8. CDR3 nucleotides: TGTGCCAGCAGCCCTACAGGGGGCGCCGGTAATTCACCCCTCCACTTT. This encodes CASSPTGGAGNSPLHF.

This clonotype occurred many times. This chain links TRBV6-6 with TRBJ2-1; TRBD1 agrees at 9 bases. The CDR3 sequence is 19 residues long. Germline CDR1 is MNHNY and CDR2 is SVGAGI (reference sequence). The V gene end was trimmed by 6 bases and the J gene end by 2 bases; junction bases not matched to a gene: 17. The CDR3, as DNA: TGTGCCAGCAGCCCACAGGGACAGGGTACCCACGGGGCCTACAATGAGCAGTTCTTC. Translating it yields CASSPQGQGTHGAYNEQFF.

In this sample, this clonotype turned up many times. The chain employs TRBV20-1 and TRBJ2-5; the D gene is possibly TRBD1 (5 bases). V lost 0 bases and J 3 bases, leaving 14 bases between the germline ends. The CDR3 loop spans 15 amino acids. Germline V gene data show CDR1 as DFQATT and CDR2 as SNEGSKA (reference sequence). For the CDR3, the DNA is TGCAGTGCTAGAGACACCATGGGGCTCGAAGAGACCCAGTACTTC. The encoded protein is CSARDTMGLEETQYF.

This clonotype was found many times. The V gene is TRBV6-5, the J gene TRBJ1-1, with 7 bases aligning to TRBD1. After removal of 6 bases from V and 6 bases from J, the junction contained 10 bases not matched to a gene. The CDR3 has 14 amino acids. The germline V gene has CDR1 MNHEY and CDR2 SVGAGI. DNA of the CDR3: TGTGCCAGCAGCTGGGACACAGGGGTGGCTGAAGCTTTCTTT. It specifies CASSWDTGVAEAFF.

This clonotype was recorded a few times. The chain has TRBV9 and TRBJ2-4, with a weak D call TRBD2 (5 bases). Germline V gene sequence: CDR1 SGDLS, CDR2 YYNGEE. Trimming pared 0 bases from V and 0 bases from J, leaving 22 bases between. This CDR3 has 20 residues. CDR3 region: CASSVVAPYSGIQAKNIQYF. In nucleotides, the CDR3 is TGTGCCAGCAGCGTAGTGGCCCCCTACTCCGGGATCCAAGCCAAAAACATTCAGTACTTC.

This clonotype was found many times. The chain uses TRBV5-1 and TRBJ2-3, with TRBD2 identical over 13 bases. Germline V lookup: CDR1 SGHRS, CDR2 YFSETQ. V shed 1 base and J 4 bases; nucleotides not matched to a gene: 6. This CDR3 has 17 residues. The CDR3 nucleotides read TGCGCCAGCAGCTTGACTAGCGGGGGGGCCCTCCCAGATACGCAGTATTTT. Amino acid sequence: CASSLTSGGALPDTQYF.

This clonotype has a count of ten or more. The chain carries TRBV19 and TRBJ1-2, with 7 bases lining up with TRBD1. The length of the CDR3 is 14 residues. Per the germline V gene, CDR1 is LNHDA and CDR2 is SQIVND (reference sequence). With V trimmed by 3 bases and J by 3 bases, 4 bases remained unmatched. This CDR3 is CASSMTGYHYGYTF. CDR3 nucleotide sequence: TGTGCCAGTAGTATGACAGGGTACCACTATGGCTACACCTTC.

This clonotype appeared many times. The chain links TRBV12-3 or TRBV12-4 to TRBJ1-5; D perhaps matches TRBD1 (6 bases). There are 14 residues in the CDR3. Trimming removed 2 bases from V and 5 bases from J, with 10 bases in between. CDR3 residues: CASSLMDRHQPQHF. Written as DNA, the CDR3 is TGTGCCAGCAGTTTAATGGACAGACATCAGCCCCAGCATTTT.

This clonotype was found once. A much more abundant neighbour one base away suggests this may be a read error. This chain connects TRBV20-1 to TRBJ1-2, with TRBD1 as a possible D gene (5 bases). Germline V gives CDR1 DFQATT, CDR2 SNEGSKA (reference sequence). CDR3 length: 13 residues. Here the CDR3 reads CSARGDRIYGDTF. For the CDR3, the DNA is TGCAGTGCTAGAGGGGACCGGATCTATGGCGACACCTTC.

This clonotype was found many times. V and J are TRBV19 and TRBJ1-5; D is perhaps TRBD1 (5 bases). This CDR3 comprises 14 residues. The V end lost 3 bases, the J end lost 5 bases, and 11 bases lay between the germline ends. The V gene's germline CDR1 is LNHDA and CDR2 SQIVND (reference sequence). The CDR3 region has the DNA TGTGCCAGTAGTATCCCAGGGTTGTATCAGCCCCAGCATTTT. It yields the protein CASSIPGLYQPQHF. The full variable domain, completed using reference TRBV19 and TRBJ1-5, is DGGITQSPKYLFRKEGQNVTLSCEQNLNHDAMYWYRQDPGQGLRLIYYSQIVNDFQKGDIAEGYSVSREKKESFPLTVTSAQKNPTAFYLCASSIPGLYQPQHFGDGTRLSIL.

The chain employs TRBV19 and TRBJ1-2, with D maybe TRBD1 (5 bases). Germline V gene lookup returns CDR1 LNHDA and CDR2 SQIVND (reference sequence). The V end lost 3 bases, the J end lost 6 bases, and 14 bases lay between the germline ends. The CDR3 spans 14 residues. The chain's CDR3 is CASSIKDTPDGYTF. CDR3 nucleotides: TGTGCCAGTAGTATCAAGGACACCCCCGATGGCTACACCTTC.